This T cell receptor (beta chain) emerged from a study of vaccination and CD4 T cells after COVID-19. In the study overall: No peptide, an HIV-1 Nef pool, or a CEFX pool was what each control culture received.

The CDR3 runs to 15 residues. V lost 3 bases and J lost 2, with 11 bases in between. As for treatment: roughly 10-day PBMC culture with coronavirus spike peptide pools or control peptides (ViraFEST assay). Under the ViraFEST approach, antigen-specific T cells were expanded with peptide pools and TCRs subsequently sequenced. Cultures used more than 1.5 million PBMCs per well, roughly 9.8 IU/ml IL-2 and about 9.9 ug/ml peptides. The assay that was used to sequence DNA from cultured CD4+ T cells was the Oncomine TCR Beta short-read assay. The genomic DNA was obtained from cultured CD4+ T cells by extraction with the QIAamp micro DNA kit. Via MiXCR, TCRdb re-called the PCR reads, giving one row per CDR3 protein. The sample shows around 17,000 distinct CDR3 sequences, 61% of them seen only once. The table lists this clonotype with a few counts. The antigen is unknown.

The clonotype was recovered from a human donor who had recovered from COVID-19. The V gene is TRBV12-3 or TRBV12-4, the J gene TRBJ1-5; the D gene is possibly TRBD1 (5 bases). Sequences were obtained from CD4+ T cells from blood, cultured in vitro. Here the CDR3 reads CASSFGGAGNQPQHF. CDR3 nucleotides: TGTGCCAGCAGTTTTGGGGGAGCCGGCAATCAGCCCCAGCATTTT.